The present T cell receptor beta chain was sequenced within a study of shared clonotypes between healthy human individuals. Study-wide context: Each donor had three CD4 naive, three CD4 memory, two CD8 naive and one CD8 memory plate.

As defined, naive CD8 cells were CD45RO-negative and positively selected for CCR7, with terminally differentiated effector memory CD45RA+ cells excluded. Regarding this clone: Its antigen is as yet unknown.

V dropped 0 bases and J dropped 5; count of bases not matched to a gene: 9. Germline lookup yields CDR1 MGHRA and CDR2 YSYEKL. This CDR3 region has 17 residues. Authors' processing steps: Junction-only immunoSEQ sequences carried no quality scores, so filtering differed. Profiling relied on immunoSEQ multiplex PCR, and the TCRdb table lists in-frame clones only, not all of them. V and J calls and clone size come straight from that table; D and trimming were deduced from the DNA. The top ten clones hold around 0.25% of a sample with fewer than 1 million clones, 96% of them seen once. Study-wide results and caveats: Memory subsets generally showed lower estimated richness than naive subsets.

The rearrangement links TRBV4-1 to TRBJ2-1, with 8 bases lining up with TRBD2. The material sequenced was naive CD8+ T cells sorted from blood. The clonotype comes from a man aged 25 to 40 in good health. The CDR3 bases are TGCGCCAGCAGCCAAGAAACGGTCGCGGGAGGTCACAATGAGCAGTTCTTC. Translating it yields CASSQETVAGGHNEQFF.